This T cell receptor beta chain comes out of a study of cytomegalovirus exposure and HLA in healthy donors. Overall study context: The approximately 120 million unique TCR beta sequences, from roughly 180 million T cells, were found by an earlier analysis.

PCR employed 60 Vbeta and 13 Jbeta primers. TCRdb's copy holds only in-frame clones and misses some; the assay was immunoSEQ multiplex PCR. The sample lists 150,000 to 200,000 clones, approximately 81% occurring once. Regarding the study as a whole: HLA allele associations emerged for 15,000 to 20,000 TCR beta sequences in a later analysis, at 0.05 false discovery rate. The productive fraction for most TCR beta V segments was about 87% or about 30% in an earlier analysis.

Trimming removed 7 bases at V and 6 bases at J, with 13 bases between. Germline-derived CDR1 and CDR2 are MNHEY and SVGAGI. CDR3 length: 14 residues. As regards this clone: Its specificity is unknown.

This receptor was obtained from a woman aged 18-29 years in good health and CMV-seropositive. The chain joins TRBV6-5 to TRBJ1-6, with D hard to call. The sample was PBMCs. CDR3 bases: TGTGCCAGCAAGCTGACACCCCCTAATTCACCCCTCCACTTT. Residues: CASKLTPPNSPLHF.